The 23 T cell receptor beta chains given below trace back to one sample, sequenced in a study of T cell repertoires in cytomegalovirus infection. Via MiXCR, TCRdb re-called the reads, giving one row per CDR3 protein. Of about 350,000 distinct CDR3 sequences detected, 34% appear once; the ten largest clones hold roughly 13%. The antigens for these receptors are not known. Sequences were derived from cultured PBMCs, sampled from culture after CMV antigen stimulation. The receptors were sampled from a human donor in good health (CMV status not recorded). Some clones in this sample may be carry-over from other donors' samples.

This clonotype showed up just a few times. The chain employs TRBV19 and TRBJ1-2, with a weak D call TRBD1 (5 bases). V lost 3 bases, J lost 5 bases, and 16 bases lay in between. The CDR3 loop spans 15 amino acids. Germline V gives CDR1 LNHDA, CDR2 SQIVND (reference sequence). The CDR3 bases are TGTGCCAGTAGTATTCAACGTGCGACAGAATATGGCTACACCTTC. Encoded protein: CASSIQRATEYGYTF.

The V call is TRBV6-5, the J call TRBJ1-1; TRBD1 matches 8 bases. The CDR3 length is 14 residues. V gave up 4 bases and J gave up 5 bases; unmatched junction bases: 6. The germline CDR1 and CDR2 sequences are MNHEY and SVGAGI. The CDR3 coding sequence is TGTGCCAGCAGTTTCCGGGACAGGCGGACTGAAGCTTTCTTT. Protein product: CASSFRDRRTEAFF.

This clonotype has more than one count but fewer than ten. The V call is TRBV7-9, the J call TRBJ2-3; 7 positions agree with TRBD2. This CDR3 region has 15 residues. The V and J ends lost 8 bases and 2 bases, in that order; junction bases with no gene match: 10. Germline-derived CDR1 and CDR2 are SEHNR and FQNEAQ (reference sequence). The CDR3 protein is CASPRLGRDTDTQYF. In DNA, the CDR3 is TGTGCCAGCCCGAGACTGGGGAGGGACACAGATACGCAGTATTTT.

This clonotype showed up just a few times. The CDR3 DNA reads as TGCGCCAGCAGCTGGGGAACACAGAACACTGAAGCTTTCTTT. As protein: CASSWGTQNTEAFF. This chain uses TRBV5-1 with TRBJ1-1; D is undetermined. Germline V gene data show CDR1 as SGHRS and CDR2 as YFSETQ. Deletions cut 3 bases from V and 1 base from J, with 10 bases between. The CDR3 totals 14 residues.

V gene TRBV27 combines with J gene TRBJ1-6; tentative D call: TRBD1 (5 bases). V was clipped by 10 bases and J by 7 bases, with 17 bases between them. Germline CDR1 reads MNHEY; CDR2 reads SMNVEV (reference sequence). This CDR3 region has 14 residues. The CDR3, as DNA: TGTGCCACCTCACTAGGGGACGGAAATTCACCCCTCCACTTT. As protein: CATSLGDGNSPLHF.

Only a few counts were recorded for this clonotype. V and J are TRBV3-1 and TRBJ1-2; D may be TRBD1 (5 bases). V lost 7 bases and J lost 5, with 17 bases in between. Germline V gene lookup returns CDR1 LGHDT and CDR2 YNNKEL (reference sequence). There are 14 residues in the CDR3. The CDR3 loop is CASTPGWGGYGYTF. DNA for the CDR3: TGTGCCAGCACCCCTGGTTGGGGGGGGTATGGCTACACCTTC.

This clonotype was counted only a few times. The chain joins TRBV4-1 to TRBJ2-7; a possible D gene is TRBD1 (6 bases). CDR3 length: 14 residues. The germline gives CDR1 MGHRA, CDR2 YSYEKL. Trimming removed 4 bases from V and 4 bases from J, with 14 bases in between. The CDR3 region has the DNA TGCGCCAGCAGCCCCTCCAGGGGAAGGTACGAGCAGTACTTC. Protein product: CASSPSRGRYEQYF.

This clonotype occurred a few times. This rearrangement joins TRBV12-3 or TRBV12-4 to TRBJ1-5; no reliable D call. The V gene lost 6 bases and the J gene lost 5 bases, with 11 bases spanning the gap. The CDR3 spans 13 residues. The CDR3 protein is CASRRSGDQPQHF. DNA for the CDR3: TGTGCCAGCAGGCGTTCTGGGGATCAGCCCCAGCATTTT.

This clonotype was counted only a few times. The V gene is TRBV28, the J gene TRBJ2-1; possibly TRBD2 for D (6 bases). V shed 2 bases and J shed 0 bases, with 8 bases lying between them. CDR3 size: 15 residues. CDR1 is MDHEN and CDR2 is SYDVKM in the germline V gene. Here the CDR3 DNA reads TGTGCCAGCAGTTTAAGCGGGCTCTCCTACAATGAGCAGTTCTTC. Residues: CASSLSGLSYNEQFF. The full variable domain, in which reference TRBV28 and TRBJ2-1 provide the parts outside the CDR3, is DVKVTQSSRYLVKRTGEKVFLECVQDMDHENMFWYRQDPGLGLRLIYFSYDVKMKEKGDIPEGYSVSREKKERFSLILESASTNQTSMYLCASSLSGLSYNEQFFGPGTRLTVL.

By share, this clonotype ranks as medium-sized. The genes are TRBV12-5 and TRBJ2-1; D might be TRBD2 (6 bases). Trimming took 0 bases from V and 8 from J, leaving 17 bases between them. This CDR3 contains 16 residues. The germline CDR1 and CDR2 sequences are LGHNT and FRNRAP. DNA of the CDR3: TGTGCTAGTGGTTTGGTACGAGGCGGGATTTACGATGAGCAGTTCTTC. It specifies CASGLVRGGIYDEQFF. The full variable domain, with the rest looked up from reference TRBV12-5 and TRBJ2-1, is DARVTQTPRHKVTEMGQEVTMRCQPILGHNTVFWYRQTMMQGLELLAYFRNRAPLDDSGMPKDRFSAEMPDATLATLKIQPSEPRDSAVYFCASGLVRGGIYDEQFFGPGTRLTVL.

This clonotype appeared many times. The chain uses TRBV19 and TRBJ1-4, with TRBD1 matching over 9 bases. V trimming: 0 bases; J trimming: 8 bases; junction bases outside the gene matches: 13. The CDR3 has 18 amino acids. Germline lookup yields CDR1 LNHDA and CDR2 SQIVND (reference sequence). DNA for the CDR3: TGTGCCAGTAGTATAGACGTACAGGGGGCCCACTCAGGGGAAAAACTGTTTTTT. Protein: CASSIDVQGAHSGEKLFF.

The V call is TRBV7-9, the J call TRBJ2-4; 7 nucleotides line up with TRBD2. The CDR3 totals 14 residues. The germline CDR1 and CDR2 sequences are SEHNR and FQNEAQ (reference sequence). Trimming removed 8 bases from V and 7 bases from J; junction bases left unmatched: 11. In nucleotides, the CDR3 is TGTGCCAGCGCCGGACTAGGATCCGCGAACATTCAGTACTTC. Its translation: CASAGLGSANIQYF.

As regards this clonotype: The junction differs from germline at one of its ends, possibly a read error. The chain combines TRBV24-1 with TRBJ2-1, with TRBD2 identical over 13 bases. The CDR3 is 19 amino acids. CDR1 is KGHDR, CDR2 SFDVKD, per germline. CDR3 sequence (DNA): TGTGCCACCAGTGATCGAAGACTAGCGGGGGGACCCTCTAACAATGAGCAGTGCTTC. This sequence encodes CATSDRRLAGGPSNNEQCF.

V is TRBV19 and J is TRBJ1-1; tentative D call: TRBD1 (6 bases). The CDR3 runs to 11 residues. Germline assignment: CDR1 LNHDA and CDR2 SQIVND (reference sequence). V was clipped by 6 bases and J by 10 bases, with 12 bases between them. The CDR3 spells CASSLGGPAFF. The CDR3 coding sequence is TGTGCCAGTAGCCTAGGGGGGCCAGCTTTCTTT.

In its sample, this clonotype was seen many times. This rearrangement joins TRBV6-2 or TRBV6-3 to TRBJ2-7; TRBD2 is a possible D gene (6 bases). CDR1 is MNHEY, CDR2 SVGEGT, per germline. The CDR3 has 16 residues. Between the trimmed V and J ends, which lost 0 bases and 3 bases, there was a span of 15 bases. This chain's CDR3 is CASSYSGTFQRYEQYF. The CDR3 DNA is TGTGCCAGCAGTTACTCTGGGACTTTTCAGCGCTACGAGCAGTACTTC.

The chain carries TRBV6-5 and TRBJ2-1, with D perhaps matching TRBD2 (6 bases). The CDR3 spans 12 residues. V was pared by 7 bases and J by 5 bases, with 9 bases between. CDR1 and CDR2 (germline): MNHEY, SVGAGI. The CDR3: CASITSNNEQFF. The CDR3 DNA is TGTGCCAGCATTACTAGCAACAATGAGCAGTTCTTC.

This clonotype was recorded a few times. V usage is TRBV6-1 and J usage is TRBJ1-4; D unclear. Germline V gives CDR1 MNHNS, CDR2 SASEGT. The CDR3 is 14 residues long. V was trimmed by 6 bases and J by 5 bases, leaving 13 bases between them. CDR3 residues: CASRRDISNEKLFF. In DNA form, the CDR3 reads TGTGCCAGCAGGAGAGACATATCCAATGAAAAACTGTTTTTT.

This clonotype was detected a few times. The V gene is TRBV28, the J gene TRBJ1-2, with D maybe TRBD1 (5 bases). Looked up from germline, CDR1 is MDHEN and CDR2 is SYDVKM. The CDR3 sequence is 13 residues long. V dropped 6 bases and J dropped 4 bases, with 12 bases sitting between them. CDR3 loop: CASRRDGLYGYTF. The CDR3 coding sequence is TGTGCCAGCAGACGGGACGGTCTCTATGGCTACACCTTC.

This chain connects TRBV19 to TRBJ2-1; D might be TRBD1 or TRBD2, each matching 6 bases. Germline CDR1 reads LNHDA; CDR2 reads SQIVND (reference sequence). CDR3 length equals 13 residues. V was cut by 6 bases and J by 10 bases, with 16 bases left in between. The CDR3 loop is CASRNSGAGEQFF. Written as DNA, the CDR3 is TGTGCCAGTAGAAATTCGGGGGCGGGCGAGCAGTTCTTC.

The chain couples TRBV14 to TRBJ2-5; TRBD2 agrees at 9 bases. This CDR3 is 17 amino acids long. V was pared by 1 base and J by 2 bases, with 8 bases of the junction left unmatched. Germline V gene data show CDR1 as SGHDN and CDR2 as FVKESK. This chain's CDR3 is CASSQVGSGRFQETQYF. Here the CDR3 DNA reads TGTGCCAGCAGCCAAGTTGGAAGCGGGAGGTTTCAAGAGACCCAGTACTTC.

The gene calls are TRBV7-2 and TRBJ1-1; the D gene is possibly TRBD1 (6 bases). The V end lost 2 bases, the J end lost 6 bases, and 10 bases lay between the germline ends. This CDR3 has 13 amino acids. The V gene's germline CDR1 is SGHTA and CDR2 FQGNSA. CDR3 in DNA: TGTGCCAGCAGCTTAACAGGGAGGGCTGAAGCTTTCTTT. Translation: CASSLTGRAEAFF. Combining the CDR3 with reference TRBV7-2 and TRBJ1-1 gives the whole variable domain GAGVSQSPSNKVTEKGKDVELRCDPISGHTALYWYRQSLGQGLEFLIYFQGNSAPDKSGLPSDRFSAERTGGSVSTLTIQRTQQEDSAVYLCASSLTGRAEAFFGQGTRLTVV.

The rearrangement links TRBV11-2 to TRBJ2-7; unclear D gene. Germline-derived CDR1 and CDR2 are SGHAT and FQNNGV. The CDR3 loop spans 16 amino acids. V was shortened by 1 base and J by 5 bases, with 18 bases between the two germline ends. DNA for the CDR3: TGTGCCAGCAGCTTAGTCGTCCTGGCTAGAGGCGACGAGCAGTACTTC. This sequence encodes CASSLVVLARGDEQYF.

The sample holds a few counts of this clonotype. CDR3 nucleotides: TGTGCCAGCAGCTTAGCGGGACAGCTAAACAATGAGCAGTTCTTC. Its protein is CASSLAGQLNNEQFF. This chain connects TRBV7-9 to TRBJ2-1, with TRBD1 matching 7 bases. V dropped 0 bases and J dropped 5; count of bases not matched to a gene: 4. The germline gives CDR1 SEHNR, CDR2 FQNEAQ (reference sequence). CDR3 length equals 15 residues.